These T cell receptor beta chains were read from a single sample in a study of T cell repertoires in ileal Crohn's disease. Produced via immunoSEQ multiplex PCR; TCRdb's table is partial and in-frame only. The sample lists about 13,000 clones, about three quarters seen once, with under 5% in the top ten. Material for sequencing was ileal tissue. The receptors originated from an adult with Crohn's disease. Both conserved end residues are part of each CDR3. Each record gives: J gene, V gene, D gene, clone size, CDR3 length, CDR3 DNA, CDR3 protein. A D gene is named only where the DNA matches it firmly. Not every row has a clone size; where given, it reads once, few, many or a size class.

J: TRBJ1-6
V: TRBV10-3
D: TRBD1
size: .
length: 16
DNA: TGTGCCATCAGCCCTAGGGGGACAGAAAATAATTCACCCCTCCACTTT
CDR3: CAISPRGTENNSPLHF

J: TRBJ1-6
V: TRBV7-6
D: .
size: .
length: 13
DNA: TGTGCCAGCAGCTTCTCGGGGGAATCACCCCTCCACTTT
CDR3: CASSFSGESPLHF

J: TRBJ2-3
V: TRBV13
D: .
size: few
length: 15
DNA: TGTGCCAGCAGCTTAGAGCGGTCTAGCGTTGATACGCAGTATTTT
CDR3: CASSLERSSVDTQYF

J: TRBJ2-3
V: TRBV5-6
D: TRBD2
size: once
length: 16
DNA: TGTGCCAGCAGCTTGGACGAGGGACTACACACAGATACGCAGTATTTT
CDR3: CASSLDEGLHTDTQYF

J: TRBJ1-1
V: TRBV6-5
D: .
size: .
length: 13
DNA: TGTGCCAGCAGAATACAGGGTGGCACTGAAGCTTTCTTT
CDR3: CASRIQGGTEAFF

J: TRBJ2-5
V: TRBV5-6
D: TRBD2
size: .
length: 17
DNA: TGTGCCAGCCAGACGGGACTAGCCCCAGGCGGGGAAGAGACCCAGTACTTC
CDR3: CASQTGLAPGGEETQYF

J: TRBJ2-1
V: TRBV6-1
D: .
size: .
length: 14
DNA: TGTGCCAGCAGGGTGGGGGCCACGTACAATGAGCAGTTCTTC
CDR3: CASRVGATYNEQFF

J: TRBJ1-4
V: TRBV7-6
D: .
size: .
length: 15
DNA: TGTGCCAGCAGCTTAGGACAACCAACTAATGAAAAACTGTTTTTT
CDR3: CASSLGQPTNEKLFF

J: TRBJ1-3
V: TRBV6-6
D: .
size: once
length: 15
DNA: TGTGCCAGCAGCTTCAATACAGTCTCTGGAAACACCATATATTTT
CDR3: CASSFNTVSGNTIYF

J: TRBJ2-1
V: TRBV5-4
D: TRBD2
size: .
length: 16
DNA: TGTGCCAGCAGCCGAGGGACTAGCGGGAGAGAGGGTGAGCAGTTCTTC
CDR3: CASSRGTSGREGEQFF

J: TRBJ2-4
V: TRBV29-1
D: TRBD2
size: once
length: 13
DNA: TGCAGCGTTGGGGGACTAGCGGGAAACATTCAGTACTTC
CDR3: CSVGGLAGNIQYF

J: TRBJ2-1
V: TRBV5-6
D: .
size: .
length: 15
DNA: TGTGCCAGCAGCTTGGGCCGGTCCTTCTACAATGAGCAGTTCTTC
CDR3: CASSLGRSFYNEQFF

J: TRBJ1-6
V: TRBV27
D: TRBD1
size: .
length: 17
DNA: TGTGCCAGCAGTCCGCTAAACAGGGGGCCTCGCAATTCACCCCTCCACTTT
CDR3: CASSPLNRGPRNSPLHF

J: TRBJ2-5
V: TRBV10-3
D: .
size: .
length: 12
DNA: TGTGCCATCGGCGAGGGACAAGAGACCCAGTACTTC
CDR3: CAIGEGQETQYF

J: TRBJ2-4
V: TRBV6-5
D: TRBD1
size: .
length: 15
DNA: TGTGCCAGCAGTGCTTCCGGGACAGGGAGAAACATTCAGTACTTC
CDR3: CASSASGTGRNIQYF

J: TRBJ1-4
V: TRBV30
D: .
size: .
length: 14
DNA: TGTGCCTGGAGTATCTGGACAGATTCCGAAAAACTGTTTTTT
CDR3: CAWSIWTDSEKLFF

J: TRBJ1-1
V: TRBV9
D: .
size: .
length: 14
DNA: TGTGCCAGCAGCGTGGTCGGGGAGATGGCTGAAGCTTTCTTT
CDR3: CASSVVGEMAEAFF

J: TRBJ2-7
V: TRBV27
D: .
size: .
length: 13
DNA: TGTGCCAGCAGCAGGACACTTCGATACGAGCAGTACTTC
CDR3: CASSRTLRYEQYF

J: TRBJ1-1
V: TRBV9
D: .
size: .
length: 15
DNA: TGTGCCAGCAGCGTAGAATCAGGTGGGGGGACTGAAGCTTTCTTT
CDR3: CASSVESGGGTEAFF

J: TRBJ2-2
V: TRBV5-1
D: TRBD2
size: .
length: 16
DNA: TGCGCCAGCAGCAGGACTAGCGTCTGGGGAACCGGGGAGCTGTTTTTT
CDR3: CASSRTSVWGTGELFF

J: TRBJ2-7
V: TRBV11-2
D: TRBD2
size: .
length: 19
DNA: TGTGCCAGCAGCCGACGATCAGAGGGGACTAGCGGGAGGGTCGACGAGCAGTACTTC
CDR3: CASSRRSEGTSGRVDEQYF

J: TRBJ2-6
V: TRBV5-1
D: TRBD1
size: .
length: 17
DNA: TGCGCCAGCAGCGTTGACAGGGTTGGGTCTGGGGCCAACGTCCTGACTTTC
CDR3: CASSVDRVGSGANVLTF

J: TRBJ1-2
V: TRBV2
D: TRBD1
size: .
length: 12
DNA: TGTGCCAGCAGGTCAGGGGGTGGCGGCTACACCTTC
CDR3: CASRSGGGGYTF

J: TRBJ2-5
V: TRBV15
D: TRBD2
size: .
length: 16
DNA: TGTGCCACCAGCAGAGACAAACTAGCGGGGGGATGGACCCAGTACTTC
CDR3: CATSRDKLAGGWTQYF

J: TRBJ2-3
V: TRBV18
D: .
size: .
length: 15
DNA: TGTGCCAGCTCACAAGACAGATCTAGCACAGATACGCAGTATTTT
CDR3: CASSQDRSSTDTQYF

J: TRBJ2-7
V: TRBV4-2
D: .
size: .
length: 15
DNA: TGTGCCAGCAGCCCTGGCCGGGGGGCTTTTGACGAGCAGTACTTC
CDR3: CASSPGRGAFDEQYF

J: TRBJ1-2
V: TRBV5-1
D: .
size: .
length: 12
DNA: TGCGCCAGCAGCTTCGACAGGTACGGCTACACCTTC
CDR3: CASSFDRYGYTF

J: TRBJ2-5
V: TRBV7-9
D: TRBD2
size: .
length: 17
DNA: TGTGCCAGCAGCTTCACCTCGGGACTAGCGGGGGAAGAGACCCAGTACTTC
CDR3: CASSFTSGLAGEETQYF

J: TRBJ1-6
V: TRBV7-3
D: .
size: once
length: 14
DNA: TGTGCCAGCAGCCTTGGGGGGAAGGGTTCACCCCTCCACTTT
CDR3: CASSLGGKGSPLHF

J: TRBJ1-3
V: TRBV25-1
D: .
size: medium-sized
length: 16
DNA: TGTGCCAGCAGTGGTAGGGGCCTGTACTCTGGAAACACCATATATTTT
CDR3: CASSGRGLYSGNTIYF

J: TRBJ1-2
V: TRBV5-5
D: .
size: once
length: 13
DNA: TGTGCCAGCAGCCCAGACATAGACTATGGCTACACCTTC
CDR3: CASSPDIDYGYTF

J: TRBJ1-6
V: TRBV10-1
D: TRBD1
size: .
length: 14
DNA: TGCGCCAGCAGTACCGGGACAGTCAAGGGACCCCTCCACTTT
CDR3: CASSTGTVKGPLHF

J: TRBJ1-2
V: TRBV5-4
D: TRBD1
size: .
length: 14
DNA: TGTGCCAGCAGCGGGACAGGGGGCGGTAATGGCTACACCTTC
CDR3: CASSGTGGGNGYTF

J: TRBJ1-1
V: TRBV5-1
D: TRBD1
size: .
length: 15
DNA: TGCGCCAGCAGCTTGGAAGGACAGGGGAACACTGAAGCTTTCTTT
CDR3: CASSLEGQGNTEAFF

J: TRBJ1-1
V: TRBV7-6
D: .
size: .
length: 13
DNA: TGTGCCAGCAGCTTAGGCAGATTAACTGAAGCTTTCTTT
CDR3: CASSLGRLTEAFF

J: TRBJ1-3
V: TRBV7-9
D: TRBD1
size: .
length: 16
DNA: TGTGCCAGCAGCCAGGGACAGCCTTCCTCTGGAAACACCATATATTTT
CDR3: CASSQGQPSSGNTIYF

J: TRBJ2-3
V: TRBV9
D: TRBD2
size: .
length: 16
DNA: TGTGCCAGCAGCCAGGCCGGGACTAGCATCACAGATACGCAGTATTTT
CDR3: CASSQAGTSITDTQYF

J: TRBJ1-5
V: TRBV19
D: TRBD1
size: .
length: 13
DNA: TGTGCCAGTGGGACAGGCTACAATCAGCCCCAGCATTTT
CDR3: CASGTGYNQPQHF

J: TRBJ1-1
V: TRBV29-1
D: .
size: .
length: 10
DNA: TGCAGCTCCGGGGGAAGGGAAGCTTTCTTT
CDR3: CSSGGREAFF

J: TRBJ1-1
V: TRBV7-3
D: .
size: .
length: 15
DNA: TGTGCCAGCAGCTTAACGTTCGCGAGGGGGACTGAAGCTTTCTTT
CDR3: CASSLTFARGTEAFF

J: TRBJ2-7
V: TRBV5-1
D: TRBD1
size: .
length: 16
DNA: TGCGCCAGCAGCTCAGCAAGGACAGGGGGCGGGTACGAGCAGTACTTC
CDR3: CASSSARTGGGYEQYF

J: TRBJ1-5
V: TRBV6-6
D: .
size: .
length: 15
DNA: TGTGCCAGCAATCCTCCGGGGGGTGCGGGTCAGCCCCAGCATTTT
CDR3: CASNPPGGAGQPQHF

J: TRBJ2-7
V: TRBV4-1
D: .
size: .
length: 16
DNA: TGCGCCAGCAGCCCAGGCGGGCAGAAGAAAGACTACGAGCAGTACTTC
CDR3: CASSPGGQKKDYEQYF

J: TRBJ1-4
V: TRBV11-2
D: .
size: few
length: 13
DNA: TGTGCCAGCAGCCCAAGCACAGGGGAAAAACTGTTTTTT
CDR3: CASSPSTGEKLFF

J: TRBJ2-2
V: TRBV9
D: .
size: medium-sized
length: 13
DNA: TGTGCCAGCAGCGTACAGGGTCCCGGGGAGCTGTTTTTT
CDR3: CASSVQGPGELFF